The 24 T cell receptor beta chains given below trace back to one sample, sequenced in a study of blood T cell repertoires in COVID-19. Using immunoSEQ multiplex PCR, the repertoire was profiled, and TCRdb retains in-frame clones only, with some absent. The repertoire has 150,000 or so clones, 85% of them found once; the top ten carry about 3.5%. Sequencing was performed on peripheral blood. These receptors all stem from a human donor with acute or convalescent COVID-19. The donor label of this sample is uncertain.

This chain connects TRBV18 to TRBJ1-6, with TRBD1 identical over 9 bases. Looked up from germline, CDR1 is KGHSH and CDR2 is LQKENI. There are 14 residues in the CDR3. V gave up 8 bases and J gave up 5 bases; unmatched junction bases: 4. Here the CDR3 DNA reads TGTGCCAGCGCGAGGACAGGGGATAATTCACCCCTCCACTTT. It is translated as CASARTGDNSPLHF.

This sequence joins TRBV7-8 and TRBJ2-2; 7 bases map to TRBD1. The CDR3 loop spans 19 amino acids. Germline V gives CDR1 SGHVS, CDR2 FQNEAQ. Trimming removed 3 bases from V and 1 base from J; junction bases left unmatched: 14. Written as DNA, the CDR3 is TGTGCCAGCAGCTTGACGACAGGGACCGCGGCAGGGAACACCGGGGAGCTGTTTTTT. This codes for CASSLTTGTAAGNTGELFF.

The chain combines TRBV5-1 with TRBJ1-4, with D perhaps matching TRBD1 (5 bases). The CDR3 contains 15 residues. The germline gives CDR1 SGHRS, CDR2 YFSETQ. Trimming pared 4 bases from V and 2 bases from J, leaving 12 bases between. The CDR3 sequence: CASSPRQLTNEKLFF. The CDR3 DNA sequence: TGCGCCAGCAGCCCGAGACAGTTGACTAATGAAAAACTGTTTTTT. Full variable domain (outside the CDR3, taken from reference TRBV5-1 and TRBJ1-4): KAGVTQTPRYLIKTRGQQVTLSCSPISGHRSVSWYQQTPGQGLQFLFEYFSETQRNKGNFPGRFSGRQFSNSRSEMNVSTLELGDSALYLCASSPRQLTNEKLFFGSGTQLSVL.

The rearrangement links TRBV5-1 to TRBJ1-2; 10 bases align to TRBD1. CDR1 is SGHRS and CDR2 is YFSETQ in the germline V gene. This CDR3 comprises 15 residues. Losses at the gene ends were 4 bases for V and 1 base for J; bases not matched to a gene: 4. The CDR3 DNA reads TGCGCCAGCAGCCGGGGGACAGGGGTTAACTATGGCTACACCTTC. Its translation is CASSRGTGVNYGYTF.

The genes are TRBV28 and TRBJ2-3; possible D gene TRBD2, 5 bases. Trimming removed 7 bases at V and 5 bases at J, with 10 bases between. The CDR3 consists of 12 residues. Germline-derived CDR1 and CDR2 are MDHEN and SYDVKM. The DNA of the CDR3 is TGTGCCAGCAACTTACTAGGAGATACGCAGTATTTT. This encodes CASNLLGDTQYF.

This clone has more than one count but fewer than ten. The chain employs TRBV19 and TRBJ1-1, with 8 bases lining up with TRBD1. The CDR3 consists of 14 residues. V trimming: 8 bases; J trimming: 3 bases; junction bases outside the gene matches: 8. Germline loops: CDR1 LNHDA, CDR2 SQIVND (reference sequence). CDR3: CASADRGLYTEAFF. CDR3 DNA sequence: TGTGCCAGTGCCGACAGGGGATTGTACACTGAAGCTTTCTTT.

This chain uses TRBV5-8 with TRBJ1-1; 7 bases align to TRBD1. This CDR3 is built from 11 residues. The germline V gene has CDR1 SGHTS and CDR2 YDEGEE. V shed 4 bases and J 9 bases; nucleotides not matched to a gene: 3. Here the CDR3 DNA reads TGTGCCAGCAGCCAGGGACAGAAAGCTTTCTTT. Its protein is CASSQGQKAFF.

The J gene is TRBJ2-6, the V gene TRBV7-9; a weak D match, TRBD1 (5 bases). The V end was cut by 5 bases, the J end by 0 bases, with 8 bases between. Germline assignment: CDR1 SEHNR and CDR2 FQNEAQ (reference sequence). The CDR3 loop spans 15 amino acids. CDR3 DNA: TGTGCCAGCAGCGCCCAGGGCTCTGGGGCCAACGTCCTGACTTTC. This sequence encodes CASSAQGSGANVLTF. Using reference TRBV7-9 and TRBJ2-6 for the parts outside the CDR3, the full variable domain is DTGVSQNPRHKITKRGQNVTFRCDPISEHNRLYWYRQTLGQGPEFLTYFQNEAQLEKSRLLSDRFSAERPKGSFSTLEIQRTEQGDSAMYLCASSAQGSGANVLTFGAGSRLTVL.

The rearrangement joins TRBV27 to TRBJ2-3; 14 nucleotides agree with TRBD2. The V gene's germline CDR1 is MNHEY and CDR2 SMNVEV (reference sequence). This CDR3 contains 19 residues. After removal of 2 bases from V and 2 bases from J, the junction contained 9 bases not matched to a gene. CDR3 DNA: TGTGCCAGCAGTTTACCGACTAGCGGGGGGGCCAGAAACACAGATACGCAGTATTTT. It encodes CASSLPTSGGARNTDTQYF.

V gene TRBV5-5 combines with J gene TRBJ2-7; D is uncertain. V gave up 2 bases and J gave up 9 bases, with 21 bases separating them. The CDR3 is 15 amino acids. Germline assignment: CDR1 SGHKS and CDR2 YYEKEE (reference sequence). The CDR3 nucleotides read TGTGCCAGCAGCTTAGCCCCTTCGAGGCGCCCCGGGCAGTACTTC. This translates into CASSLAPSRRPGQYF.

This clone was seen once. The chain links TRBV6-5 to TRBJ1-5; TRBD1 aligns across 7 bases. The J segment lost 4 bases and the V segment lost 6 bases, leaving 6 bases of the junction unmatched. From germline, CDR1 is MNHEY and CDR2 SVGAGI. This CDR3 comprises 14 residues. This CDR3 is CASRVGTVNQPQHF. CDR3 nucleotide sequence: TGTGCCAGCAGGGTAGGGACAGTGAATCAGCCCCAGCATTTT.

This chain links TRBV5-4 with TRBJ2-5; 12 nucleotides line up with TRBD2. The CDR3 consists of 16 residues. The V segment lost 1 base and the J segment 5 bases; nucleotides outside the gene matches: 6. Germline CDR1 reads SGHNT; CDR2 reads YYREEE (reference sequence). The CDR3 loop reads CASSLLSSGGAETQYF. Here the CDR3 DNA reads TGTGCCAGCAGCTTGCTGTCTAGCGGGGGGGCGGAGACCCAGTACTTC.

The V call is TRBV20-1, the J call TRBJ1-2; D is undetermined. Trimming removed 5 bases at V and 9 bases at J, with 13 bases between. This CDR3 has 11 amino acids. CDR1 is DFQATT and CDR2 is SNEGSKA in the germline V gene (reference sequence). CDR3 sequence: CSAESGERYTF. The CDR3 region has the DNA TGCAGTGCTGAGTCTGGGGAGCGCTACACCTTC.

CDR3 sequence: CASSSQNQETQYF. The DNA for the CDR3 is TGTGCCAGCAGCTCACAGAACCAAGAGACCCAGTACTTC. This chain connects TRBV5-6 to TRBJ2-5; unclear D gene. This CDR3 contains 13 residues. In germline, CDR1 is SGHDT, CDR2 YYEEEE. Deletions cut 3 bases from V and 0 bases from J, with 6 bases between.

This chain links TRBV30 with TRBJ1-6; 11 bases align to TRBD1. Germline CDR1 reads GTSNPN; CDR2 reads SVGIG (reference sequence). V gave up 7 bases and J gave up 8 bases; unmatched junction bases: 7. The CDR3 is made up of 14 amino acids. The CDR3 DNA sequence: TGTGCCTACTCCGGGACAGGGGGACATTCACCCCTCCACTTT. Amino acids: CAYSGTGGHSPLHF.

This clone was observed once. V gene TRBV7-9 combines with J gene TRBJ1-6; 8 bases are shared with TRBD1. Germline CDR1 reads SEHNR; CDR2 reads FQNEAQ (reference sequence). Unmatched junction bases numbered 0, after V lost 1 base and J lost 7 bases. There are 14 residues in the CDR3. CDR3 nucleotides: TGTGCCAGCAGCTTAGACAGGGGGAATTCACCCCTCCACTTT. Protein: CASSLDRGNSPLHF.

This chain joins TRBV6-2 or TRBV6-3 and TRBJ2-5; D is unclear. CDR1 is MNHEY, CDR2 SVGEGT, per germline. This CDR3 contains 16 residues. V gave up 3 bases and J gave up 1 base, with 15 bases separating them. CDR3 coding DNA: TGTGCCAGCAGTTATCCAACGGGTGGGTCCCAAGAGACCCAGTACTTC. This codes for CASSYPTGGSQETQYF.

The chain carries TRBV5-1 and TRBJ2-2; 7 bases align to TRBD1. V shed 2 bases and J 6 bases; nucleotides not matched to a gene: 1. CDR3 length equals 13 residues. The germline CDR1 and CDR2 sequences are SGHRS and YFSETQ. The CDR3 DNA reads TGCGCCAGCAGCTTCCAGGGGGCCGGGGAGCTGTTTTTT. Translation: CASSFQGAGELFF.

The gene calls are TRBV6-5 and TRBJ1-3; unclear D gene. CDR1 MNHEY and CDR2 SVGAGI come from the germline V gene. The length of the CDR3 is 15 residues. V dropped 8 bases and J dropped 0 bases, with 14 bases sitting between them. CDR3 DNA: TGTGCCAGCCAAAGTACCCGGGGCTCTGGAAACACCATATATTTT. Its translation: CASQSTRGSGNTIYF.

The chain employs TRBV5-4 and TRBJ2-7, with 8 bases that match TRBD1. In germline, CDR1 is SGHNT, CDR2 YYREEE (reference sequence). CDR3 length equals 16 residues. V lost 0 bases, J lost 1 base, and 6 bases stayed unmatched. In DNA, the CDR3 is TGTGCCAGCAGCTTGGGGGGGGACAGGAAGTCCTACGAGCAGTACTTC. It specifies CASSLGGDRKSYEQYF.

The chain links TRBV5-1 to TRBJ1-1; 8 positions match TRBD1. The V segment lost 5 bases and the J segment 3 bases; nucleotides outside the gene matches: 6. The germline V gene has CDR1 SGHRS and CDR2 YFSETQ. The CDR3 is 14 amino acids. In DNA form, the CDR3 reads TGCGCCAGCAGGCGTACAGGGGGGGACACTGAAGCTTTCTTT. Translation: CASRRTGGDTEAFF. Variable domain in full (rest from reference TRBV5-1 and TRBJ1-1): KAGVTQTPRYLIKTRGQQVTLSCSPISGHRSVSWYQQTPGQGLQFLFEYFSETQRNKGNFPGRFSGRQFSNSRSEMNVSTLELGDSALYLCASRRTGGDTEAFFGQGTRLTVV.

This clone was found once. CDR3 protein: CASIRTGFNYGYTF. CDR3 in DNA: TGTGCCAGTATCCGGACAGGGTTTAACTATGGCTACACCTTC. V and J are TRBV19 and TRBJ1-2; TRBD1 matches 8 bases. Germline CDR1 is LNHDA and CDR2 is SQIVND (reference sequence). CDR3 length: 14 residues. Trimming at V came to 7 bases and at J to 1 base, leaving 5 bases not matched to a gene.

The chain has TRBV7-2 and TRBJ2-3; 8 nucleotides align to TRBD2. The CDR3 runs 19 residues. From germline, CDR1 is SGHTA and CDR2 FQGNSA. Germline trimming cut 2 bases from V and 5 bases from J; bases unmatched to any gene: 18. CDR3 coding DNA: TGTGCCAGCAGCTTAAGTACGCGATATAGCGGGGAGAGTATAGATACGCAGTATTTT. Amino acids: CASSLSTRYSGESIDTQYF.

This chain joins TRBV11-3 and TRBJ1-6; D may be TRBD1 (6 bases). The germline V and J ends were trimmed by 4 bases and 7 bases, with 17 bases remaining between them. Germline CDR1 reads SGHNT; CDR2 reads YENEEA. This CDR3 is built from 16 residues. The chain's CDR3 is CASSSTVDRLNSPLHF. In DNA, the CDR3 is TGTGCCAGCAGCTCAACCGTCGACAGGTTGAATTCACCCCTCCACTTT.